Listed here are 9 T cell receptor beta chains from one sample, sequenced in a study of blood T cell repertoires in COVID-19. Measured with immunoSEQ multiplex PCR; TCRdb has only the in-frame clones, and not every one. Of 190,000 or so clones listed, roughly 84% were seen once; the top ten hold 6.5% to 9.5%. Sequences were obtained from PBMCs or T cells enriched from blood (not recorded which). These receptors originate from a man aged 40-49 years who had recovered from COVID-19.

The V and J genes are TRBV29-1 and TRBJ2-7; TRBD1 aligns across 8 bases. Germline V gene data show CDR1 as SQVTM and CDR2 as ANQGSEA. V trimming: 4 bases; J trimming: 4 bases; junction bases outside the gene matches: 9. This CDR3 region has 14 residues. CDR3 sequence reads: CSVGRTGMLYEQYF. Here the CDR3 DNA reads TGCAGCGTTGGAAGGACAGGGATGTTGTACGAGCAGTACTTC.

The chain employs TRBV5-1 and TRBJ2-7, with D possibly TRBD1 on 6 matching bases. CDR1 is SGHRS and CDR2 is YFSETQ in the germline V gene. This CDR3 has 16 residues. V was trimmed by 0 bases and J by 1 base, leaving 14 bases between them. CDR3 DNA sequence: TGCGCCAGCAGCTTGGCCCAGACAGGTTCTTCCTACGAGCAGTACTTC. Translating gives CASSLAQTGSSYEQYF.

CDR3 region: CAWSVGQVNSPLHF. The CDR3 bases are TGTGCCTGGAGTGTAGGACAGGTCAATTCACCCCTCCACTTT. This chain uses TRBV30 with TRBJ1-6; TRBD1 matches at 7 bases. Germline assignment: CDR1 GTSNPN and CDR2 SVGIG (reference sequence). Trimming took 0 bases from V and 7 from J; bases not matched to a gene: 3. This CDR3 is 14 amino acids long.

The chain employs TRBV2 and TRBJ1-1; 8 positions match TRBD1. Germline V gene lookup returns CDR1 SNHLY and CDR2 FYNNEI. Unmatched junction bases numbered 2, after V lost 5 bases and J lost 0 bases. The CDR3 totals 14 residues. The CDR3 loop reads CASSLGQVNTEAFF. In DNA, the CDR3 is TGTGCCAGCAGTTTGGGACAGGTGAACACTGAAGCTTTCTTT.

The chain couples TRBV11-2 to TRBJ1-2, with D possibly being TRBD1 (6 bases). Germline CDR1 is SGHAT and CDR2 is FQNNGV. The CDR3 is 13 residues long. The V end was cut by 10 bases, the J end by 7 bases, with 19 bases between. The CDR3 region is CATPDSILVGYTF. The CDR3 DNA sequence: TGTGCCACCCCGGACAGTATATTAGTTGGCTACACCTTC. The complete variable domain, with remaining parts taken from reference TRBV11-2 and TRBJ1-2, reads EAGVAQSPRYKIIEKRQSVAFWCNPISGHATLYWYQQILGQGPKLLIQFQNNGVVDDSQLPKDRFSAERLKGVDSTLKIQPAKLEDSAVYLCATPDSILVGYTFGSGTRLTVV.

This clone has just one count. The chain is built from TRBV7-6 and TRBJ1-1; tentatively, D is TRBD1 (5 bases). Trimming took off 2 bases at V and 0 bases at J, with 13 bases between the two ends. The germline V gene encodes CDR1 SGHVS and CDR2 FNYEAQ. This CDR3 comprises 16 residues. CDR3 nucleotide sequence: TGTGCCAGCAGCTTAAGCGGGACGGCCATGAACACTGAAGCTTTCTTT. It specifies CASSLSGTAMNTEAFF.

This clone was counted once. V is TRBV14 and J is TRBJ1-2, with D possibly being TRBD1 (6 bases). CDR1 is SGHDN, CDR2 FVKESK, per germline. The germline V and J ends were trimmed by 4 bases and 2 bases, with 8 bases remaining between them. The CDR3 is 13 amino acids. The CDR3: CASSLTGNYGYTF. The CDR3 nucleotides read TGTGCCAGCAGCCTAACAGGGAACTATGGCTACACCTTC.

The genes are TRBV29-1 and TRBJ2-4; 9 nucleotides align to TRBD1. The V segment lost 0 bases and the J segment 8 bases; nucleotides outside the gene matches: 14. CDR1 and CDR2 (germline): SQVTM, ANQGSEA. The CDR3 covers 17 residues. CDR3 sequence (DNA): TGCAGCGTTGAAGATCCGCCCGGGACAGGGCGAGGGGACATTCAGTACTTC. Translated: CSVEDPPGTGRGDIQYF.

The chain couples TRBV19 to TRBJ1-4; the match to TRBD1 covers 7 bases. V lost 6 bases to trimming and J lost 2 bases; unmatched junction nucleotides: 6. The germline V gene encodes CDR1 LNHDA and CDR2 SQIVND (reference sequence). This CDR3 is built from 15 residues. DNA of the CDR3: TGTGCCAGTAGACCGCGGGACAGCACTAATGAAAAACTGTTTTTT. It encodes CASRPRDSTNEKLFF.